Reported below is one T cell receptor (beta chain). Its target is unknown. This specimen comes from a study of cytomegalovirus exposure and HLA in healthy donors. Looking at the study overall: The same platform used for the approximately 670 first-cohort repertoires was also used for the 120 or so validation repertoires, as a later analysis reported.

Looked up from germline, CDR1 is MNHEY and CDR2 is SMNVEV (reference sequence). The CDR3 is 14 residues long. V shed 5 bases and J 14 bases; nucleotides not matched to a gene: 14. Study-wide findings and caveats: Subsequent analysis of the 100 to 150 validation repertoires found a tendency for first-cohort TCR clusters to co-occur. The study flagged approximately 180 TCR beta chains as cytomegalovirus-associated.

Profiled with immunoSEQ multiplex PCR; TCRdb holds only in-frame clones, not every one. This sample has about 110,000 clones, with 88% found just once. The material sequenced was PBMCs. This clonotype originated in a woman between 18 and 30 years old in good health and CMV-seronegative. The V call is TRBV27, the J call TRBJ1-1; 10 nucleotides line up with TRBD1. The CDR3 protein is CASSQPGGQGLSFF. In DNA, the CDR3 is TGTGCCAGCAGTCAACCGGGGGGACAGGGGTTGTCGTTCTTT.